The 27 T cell receptor beta chains presented below share a single source sample, sequenced in a study of cytomegalovirus exposure and HLA in healthy donors. The PCR employed 60 Vbeta primers together with 13 Jbeta primers. The data were produced by immunoSEQ multiplex PCR, yet TCRdb's version contains in-frame clones alone and is incomplete. The table has about 150,000 clones, roughly 9.6% seen once. The sample comprised PBMCs. The receptors were sampled from a woman aged 40 to 50 in good health and CMV-seropositive.

The J gene is TRBJ1-5, the V gene TRBV4-3; no firm D call. CDR3 size: 16 residues. CDR1 and CDR2 (germline): LGHNA, YSLEER. With 0 bases removed from V and 0 bases from J, the gap between germline ends came to 9 bases. The CDR3 protein is CASSQDLGSSNQPQHF. In DNA form, the CDR3 reads TGCGCCAGCAGCCAAGACTTGGGGAGTAGCAATCAGCCCCAGCATTTT.

This clone was found a few times. The V gene is TRBV5-1, the J gene TRBJ1-2, with 8 bases aligning to TRBD1. The V gene end was trimmed by 2 bases and the J gene end by 2 bases; junction bases not matched to a gene: 8. The CDR3 covers 16 residues. The germline V gene encodes CDR1 SGHRS and CDR2 YFSETQ. For the CDR3, the DNA is TGCGCCAGCAGCTTTGTTCAGGGGGCAGTCAACTATGGCTACACCTTC. Translated, it gives CASSFVQGAVNYGYTF. Complete variable domain (other parts from reference TRBV5-1 and TRBJ1-2): KAGVTQTPRYLIKTRGQQVTLSCSPISGHRSVSWYQQTPGQGLQFLFEYFSETQRNKGNFPGRFSGRQFSNSRSEMNVSTLELGDSALYLCASSFVQGAVNYGYTFGSGTRLTVV.

V usage is TRBV6-1 and J usage is TRBJ1-5, with TRBD1 as a possible D gene (6 bases). V was pared by 6 bases and J by 4 bases, with 7 bases between. CDR1 is MNHNS, CDR2 SASEGT, per germline. This CDR3 spans 12 amino acids. The CDR3 DNA is TGTGCCAGCAGAAGGGGGAATCAGCCCCAGCATTTT. Translation gives CASRRGNQPQHF.

This chain uses TRBV7-2 with TRBJ2-1, with D tentatively TRBD2 (5 bases). The CDR3 is made up of 14 amino acids. Trimming removed 3 bases from V and 7 bases from J, with 13 bases in between. Germline CDR1 is SGHTA and CDR2 is FQGNSA. The CDR3 DNA reads TGTGCCAGCAGCTTGGAAGGACTTTCTAATGAGCAGTTCTTC. Translated: CASSLEGLSNEQFF. Drawing the rest from reference TRBV7-2 and TRBJ2-1, the complete variable domain is GAGVSQSPSNKVTEKGKDVELRCDPISGHTALYWYRQSLGQGLEFLIYFQGNSAPDKSGLPSDRFSAERTGGSVSTLTIQRTQQEDSAVYLCASSLEGLSNEQFFGPGTRLTVL.

The chain combines TRBV5-4 with TRBJ1-2, with unresolved D. The CDR3 spans 13 residues. Germline V gives CDR1 SGHNT, CDR2 YYREEE (reference sequence). Deletions cut 5 bases from V and 5 bases from J, with 13 bases between. Here the CDR3 DNA reads TGTGCCAGCAGTCGACCTGGAGTTTATGGCTACACCTTC. Protein product: CASSRPGVYGYTF.

This clone has more than one count but fewer than ten. V and J are TRBV2 and TRBJ1-2; TRBD1 matches 8 bases. Germline V gene lookup returns CDR1 SNHLY and CDR2 FYNNEI. Trimming removed 7 bases from V and 4 bases from J; junction bases left unmatched: 5. The CDR3 runs 13 residues. CDR3 residues: CASTDRGAYGYTF. The CDR3 DNA is TGTGCCAGCACCGACAGGGGCGCCTATGGCTACACCTTC.

This clone turned up a few times. The chain employs TRBV6-1 and TRBJ2-7, with 9 bases fitting TRBD1. The germline V gene has CDR1 MNHNS and CDR2 SASEGT. The V segment lost 3 bases and the J segment 3 bases; nucleotides outside the gene matches: 6. This CDR3 is built from 15 residues. In nucleotides, the CDR3 is TGTGCCAGCAGTGATTCGGGGACAGGGAGCTACGAGCAGTACTTC. Translation gives CASSDSGTGSYEQYF.

J is TRBJ1-6 and V is TRBV5-4; TRBD1 might be the D (5 bases). From germline, CDR1 is SGHNT and CDR2 YYREEE (reference sequence). V lost 4 bases and J 7 bases, leaving 15 bases between the germline ends. The length of the CDR3 is 15 residues. CDR3: CASSAVQGNNSPLHF. The CDR3 coding sequence is TGTGCCAGCAGCGCGGTGCAGGGAAACAATTCACCCCTCCACTTT.

A few counts support this clone. V is TRBV2 and J is TRBJ1-1, with 9 bases fitting TRBD1. Unmatched junction bases numbered 9, after V lost 5 bases and J lost 2 bases. The CDR3 has 16 amino acids. In germline, CDR1 is SNHLY, CDR2 FYNNEI. The CDR3 DNA follows: TGTGCCAGCAGTTCCTCCGGGACAGGGTTTAACACTGAAGCTTTCTTT. Translated: CASSSSGTGFNTEAFF.

This sequence joins TRBV2 and TRBJ1-6, with TRBD1 identical over 9 bases. Germline loops: CDR1 SNHLY, CDR2 FYNNEI. The length of the CDR3 is 15 residues. V was clipped by 5 bases and J by 11 bases; unmatched bases: 10. The CDR3 bases are TGTGCCAGCAGTTTTAACCGGGACAGGGTGACACCCCTCCACTTT. Translating it yields CASSFNRDRVTPLHF.

This clone was observed a few times. V is TRBV6-4 and J is TRBJ2-1, with D perhaps matching TRBD2 (6 bases). Germline V CDR1 and CDR2: MRHNA, SNTAGT. Trimming removed 4 bases from V and 7 bases from J, with 11 bases in between. The CDR3 is made up of 13 amino acids. This chain's CDR3 is CASSVTGGNEQFF. Here the CDR3 DNA reads TGTGCCAGCAGTGTAACAGGAGGGAATGAGCAGTTCTTC.

This clone was seen a few times. This chain joins TRBV2 and TRBJ1-2, with TRBD1 identical over 9 bases. The junction had 7 bases not matched to a gene; V was cut back by 0 bases and J by 5 bases. The CDR3 covers 16 residues. Germline loops: CDR1 SNHLY, CDR2 FYNNEI. The CDR3: CASSEAIRTGEYGYTF. CDR3 DNA: TGTGCCAGCAGTGAAGCTATTAGGACAGGGGAGTATGGCTACACCTTC.

The chain links TRBV2 to TRBJ1-2; D possibly corresponds to TRBD1 (6 bases). CDR3 size: 11 residues. V lost 6 bases and J 8 bases, leaving 10 bases between the germline ends. Germline V gives CDR1 SNHLY, CDR2 FYNNEI. This CDR3 is CASSYREGYTF. In nucleotides, the CDR3 is TGTGCCAGCAGCTACAGGGAAGGCTACACCTTC.

The table lists this clone with a few counts. V is TRBV7-9 and J is TRBJ2-3, with D possibly being TRBD2 (6 bases). This CDR3 spans 14 amino acids. V was cut by 8 bases and J by 3 bases, with 15 bases left in between. Per germline, CDR1 SEHNR and CDR2 FQNEAQ (reference sequence). In DNA form, the CDR3 reads TGTGCCAGCGAAGTGGGGACTTCTACAGATACGCAGTATTTT. Translation: CASEVGTSTDTQYF.

The CDR3 loop reads CASGLGQPQETQYF. DNA for the CDR3: TGTGCTAGTGGTTTGGGACAGCCACAAGAGACCCAGTACTTC. The rearrangement links TRBV12-5 to TRBJ2-5; D possibly corresponds to TRBD1 (5 bases). The length of the CDR3 is 14 residues. The V gene lost 1 base and the J gene lost 2 bases, with 8 bases spanning the gap. CDR1 LGHNT and CDR2 FRNRAP come from the germline V gene.

Regarding this clone: Mismatch with germline at one junction end may stem from a read error. This rearrangement joins TRBV6-5 to TRBJ1-4; D is possibly TRBD1 (5 bases). The CDR3 spans 15 residues. Per germline, CDR1 MNHEY and CDR2 SVGAGI. Written as DNA, the CDR3 is TGTACCAGCAGCCCCGGGGGGGGGAAAAATGAAAAACTGTTTTTT. Amino acid sequence: CTSSPGGGKNEKLFF.

V gene TRBV5-6 combines with J gene TRBJ2-1; no definite D call. The CDR3 is 16 residues long. The V end was cut by 1 base, the J end by 7 bases, with 18 bases between. The germline V gene has CDR1 SGHDT and CDR2 YYEEEE. The chain's CDR3 is CASSLSPSTVGNEQFF. In nucleotides, the CDR3 is TGTGCCAGCAGCTTGTCGCCCAGCACAGTGGGTAATGAGCAGTTCTTC.

The chain combines TRBV19 with TRBJ2-6; D is undetermined. V lost 5 bases and J lost 7, with 15 bases in between. The CDR3 runs 15 residues. Per germline, CDR1 LNHDA and CDR2 SQIVND (reference sequence). The CDR3, as DNA: TGTGCCAGTAGTGCCCCGGCAGGTATAGCCAACGTCCTGACTTTC. Its translation is CASSAPAGIANVLTF.

This clone was detected a few times. The chain employs TRBV4-2 and TRBJ1-3; unclear D gene. The V end was cut by 0 bases, the J end by 4 bases, with 7 bases between. The CDR3 runs 14 residues. Germline assignment: CDR1 LGHNA and CDR2 YNFKEQ. The CDR3 region is CASSQETGGNTIYF. The CDR3 nucleotides are TGTGCCAGCAGCCAAGAGACGGGGGGAAACACCATATATTTT.

J is TRBJ1-2 and V is TRBV14, with TRBD1 matching 7 bases. Germline-derived CDR1 and CDR2 are SGHDN and FVKESK. V shed 5 bases, J shed 5 bases, and the junction held 11 bases outside the gene matches. The CDR3 length is 15 residues. The CDR3 DNA reads as TGTGCCAGCAGCTACTGGGACAGCATCCTATATGGCTACACCTTC. It codes for CASSYWDSILYGYTF.

The rearrangement links TRBV9 to TRBJ2-5; the D gene is possibly TRBD2 (7 bases). This CDR3 spans 15 amino acids. V dropped 4 bases and J dropped 3 bases, with 16 bases sitting between them. Germline V gene data show CDR1 as SGDLS and CDR2 as YYNGEE. CDR3 sequence: CASSPSGGAKETQYF. The CDR3 coding sequence is TGTGCCAGCAGCCCCTCTGGGGGGGCGAAAGAGACCCAGTACTTC.

This clone was seen a few times. Here the CDR3 DNA reads TGCGCCAGCAGCTTGGAGGGAGAGGGAGGCTACACCTTC. It codes for CASSLEGEGGYTF. The chain employs TRBV5-1 and TRBJ1-2, with D unclear. Trimming shortened V by 0 bases and J by 8 bases, and 11 bases separated the two germline ends. This CDR3 contains 13 residues. Germline CDR1 SGHRS, CDR2 YFSETQ.

The table lists this clone with a few counts. The chain couples TRBV4-3 to TRBJ1-6; 9 bases align to TRBD1. The CDR3 covers 15 residues. CDR1 and CDR2 from the germline V gene are LGHNA and YSLEER. The V gene end was trimmed by 2 bases and the J gene end by 12 bases; junction bases not matched to a gene: 8. The CDR3 DNA reads as TGCGCCAGCAGCCAACATTGGACAGGGGAGCGACCCCTCCACTTT. It specifies CASSQHWTGERPLHF.

This clone was found a few times. The chain is built from TRBV7-3 and TRBJ2-7, with 10 bases lining up with TRBD2. J gave up 0 bases and V 5 bases, and 1 base lay outside the gene matches. Germline V gene data show CDR1 as SGHTA and CDR2 as FQGTGA. This CDR3 is 14 amino acids long. CDR3 bases: TGTGCCAGCAGCCCTAGCGGGAGCTCCTACGAGCAGTACTTC. Translating it yields CASSPSGSSYEQYF.

The chain carries TRBV7-9 and TRBJ2-7, with D perhaps TRBD1 (6 bases). Trimming pared 4 bases from V and 3 bases from J, leaving 19 bases between. CDR1 and CDR2 from the germline V gene are SEHNR and FQNEAQ (reference sequence). The CDR3 runs 16 residues. CDR3: CASSSWAGTTNYEQYF. CDR3 sequence (DNA): TGTGCCAGCAGCTCGTGGGCCGGGACAACAAACTACGAGCAGTACTTC.

The rearrangement uses TRBV4-3 and TRBJ2-7; 7 nucleotides align to TRBD2. The trim removed 4 bases at V and 1 base at J, leaving 7 bases unmatched. CDR1 LGHNA and CDR2 YSLEER come from the germline V gene. This CDR3 has 15 amino acids. The CDR3 loop reads CASSPSGVPSYEQYF. For the CDR3, the DNA is TGCGCCAGCAGCCCCAGCGGGGTGCCTTCCTACGAGCAGTACTTC.

This clone was counted between two and nine times. The V and J genes are TRBV6-1 and TRBJ1-1; D remains unclear. The CDR3 loop spans 14 amino acids. Germline loops: CDR1 MNHNS, CDR2 SASEGT. Trimming removed 6 bases from V and 1 base from J, with 12 bases in between. The CDR3 loop reads CASRWEWGNTEAFF. CDR3 in DNA: TGTGCCAGCAGGTGGGAGTGGGGGAACACTGAAGCTTTCTTT.